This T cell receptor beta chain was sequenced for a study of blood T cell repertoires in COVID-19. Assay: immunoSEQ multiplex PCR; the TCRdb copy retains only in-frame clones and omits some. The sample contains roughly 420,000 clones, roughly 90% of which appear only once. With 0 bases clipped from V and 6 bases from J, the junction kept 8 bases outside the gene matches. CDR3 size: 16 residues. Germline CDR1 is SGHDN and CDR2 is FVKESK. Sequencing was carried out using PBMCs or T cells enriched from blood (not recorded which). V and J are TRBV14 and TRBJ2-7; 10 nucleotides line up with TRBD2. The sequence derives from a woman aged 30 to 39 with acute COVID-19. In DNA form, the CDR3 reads TGTGCCAGCAGCCAAGAAGCGGGGGGGCCCTTGGGCGAGCAGTACTTC. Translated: CASSQEAGGPLGEQYF.